The sequence of this TCR beta chain was determined in a study of regulatory T cells in long-lasting Graves disease. Findings of the study overall: Persistent Graves' cases showed lower TCR diversity than newly diagnosed cases. Preferential use of TRBV28, TRBJ1-2 and TRBJ2-5 was seen in persistent disease.

This clonotype has more than one count but fewer than ten. Its antigen remains unknown. Investigators prepared the TCR beta libraries by applying iRepertoire HTBI primers and Arm-PCR of CDR3 regions. TCRdb re-called the multiplex PCR reads with MiXCR, one entry per CDR3 protein. The sample carries roughly 560,000 distinct CDR3 sequences, 12% recorded once. CDR3 size: 14 residues. V lost 1 base and J 4 bases, leaving 11 bases between the germline ends. Per the germline V gene, CDR1 is LNHDA and CDR2 is SQIVND (reference sequence). As for time point: newly diagnosed GD, antithyroid drugs for less than 3 months. Generation of the TCR library employed RNA extracted from PBMCs. This sample also appeared in a second study, on T cells in Graves' hyperthyroidism and ophthalmopathy. Per that study: Diagnosis relied on clinical symptoms, serum thyroxine and TRAb, thyroid ultrasound and orbital computed tomography.

The origin of this receptor is a woman in her twenties or thirties with Graves disease. V gene TRBV19 combines with J gene TRBJ2-7; maybe TRBD1 (5 bases). Sequencing was performed on peripheral blood mononuclear cells (PBMCs), taken at new diagnosis, from a patient treated with antithyroid drugs. The CDR3 sequence is CASSIVLTEYEQYF. The CDR3 nucleotides are TGTGCCAGTAGTATAGTTTTGACAGAATACGAGCAGTACTTC.